The 29 T cell receptor beta chains listed next were all sequenced from one sample in a study of radiation and T cells in renal cell carcinoma. Specified time point: blood 4 weeks post-SBRT, at nephrectomy. Treatment reported: 15 Gy SBRT to primary tumor, nephrectomy 4 weeks later. Generated by immunoSEQ multiplex PCR, the TCRdb table keeps only in-frame clones and is missing some. Of about 90,000 clones detected, around four fifths appear once; the ten largest clones hold roughly 8.8%. This specimen was blood, taken from a patient whose treatment included radiotherapy and nephrectomy. The origin of the receptors is a man aged 50-59 years with renal cell carcinoma.

The rearrangement joins TRBV10-1 to TRBJ2-1, with TRBD2 matching 8 bases. In germline, CDR1 is WNHNN, CDR2 SYGVQD (reference sequence). V was clipped by 2 bases and J by 7 bases; unmatched bases: 25. The CDR3 length is 21 residues. CDR3 sequence (DNA): TGCGCCAGCAGTGAGCTAATCGAGTGGGGATTTTGGGAGCGGGAGTTTAATGAGCAGTTCTTC. Residues: CASSELIEWGFWEREFNEQFF.

The CDR3 reads CASSLRGNTEAFF. CDR3 DNA: TGTGCCAGCAGCTTACGGGGCAACACTGAAGCTTTCTTT. The rearrangement joins TRBV7-3 to TRBJ1-1; perhaps TRBD1 as D (5 bases). CDR1 and CDR2 (germline): SGHTA, FQGTGA. The CDR3 extends over 13 amino acids. The V end lost 2 bases, the J end lost 2 bases, and 6 bases lay between the germline ends.

The gene calls are TRBV2 and TRBJ2-2; the D gene could be TRBD1 or TRBD2 (5 bases each). The CDR3 spans 15 residues. V gave up 0 bases and J gave up 5 bases, with 10 bases separating them. Germline V gene sequence: CDR1 SNHLY, CDR2 FYNNEI. CDR3 DNA sequence: TGTGCCAGCAGTGAAGCGCTTGGGGGTACCGGGGAGCTGTTTTTT. This sequence encodes CASSEALGGTGELFF.

The chain recombines TRBV7-9 with TRBJ2-7, with a possible D match to TRBD1 (5 bases). There are 13 residues in the CDR3. With 5 bases removed from V and 4 bases from J, the gap between germline ends came to 12 bases. CDR1 is SEHNR and CDR2 is FQNEAQ in the germline V gene (reference sequence). CDR3 residues: CASSQGNPYEQYF. The CDR3 DNA reads as TGTGCCAGCAGCCAGGGTAATCCGTACGAGCAGTACTTC.

This clone was counted a single time. This sequence joins TRBV9 and TRBJ2-7; tentatively, D is TRBD1 or TRBD2 (5 bases each). Trimming took off 1 base at V and 5 bases at J, with 16 bases between the two ends. CDR1 and CDR2 from the germline V gene are SGDLS and YYNGEE. The CDR3 totals 15 residues. In DNA form, the CDR3 reads TGTGCCAGCAGCGTATCCAGCAGGGAGCGAAACGAGCAGTACTTC. It yields the protein CASSVSSRERNEQYF.

V gene TRBV5-1 combines with J gene TRBJ2-7, with 12 bases that match TRBD2. V shed 3 bases, J shed 3 bases, and the junction held 10 bases outside the gene matches. Germline V lookup: CDR1 SGHRS, CDR2 YFSETQ. The CDR3 consists of 17 residues. For the CDR3, the DNA is TGCGCCAGCAGCTCGGGTGAAACTAGCGGGAGGATCTACGAGCAGTACTTC. This gives the protein CASSSGETSGRIYEQYF.

This clone was picked up a small number of times. The V and J genes are TRBV11-2 and TRBJ2-7, with a tentative D call TRBD1 (5 bases). CDR1 and CDR2 from the germline V gene are SGHAT and FQNNGV. The length of the CDR3 is 14 residues. With 0 bases removed from V and 3 bases from J, the gap between germline ends came to 9 bases. CDR3 in DNA: TGTGCCAGCAGCTTAGACAGGGATTACTACGAGCAGTACTTC. Translated: CASSLDRDYYEQYF.

The chain recombines TRBV6-4 with TRBJ1-1; no clear D gene. Trimming pared 4 bases from V and 1 base from J, leaving 10 bases between. The CDR3 is 14 residues long. The germline V gene has CDR1 MRHNA and CDR2 SNTAGT. CDR3: CASSGNSGNTEAFF. CDR3 nucleotides: TGTGCCAGCAGTGGAAACTCGGGGAACACTGAAGCTTTCTTT.

The chain joins TRBV6-6 to TRBJ1-2; D might be TRBD1 (6 bases). Trimming left V 4 bases short and J 8 bases short, with 17 bases between. CDR1 and CDR2 (germline): MNHNY, SVGAGI (reference sequence). The CDR3 runs 14 residues. CDR3 in amino acids: CASSFQQGSGGYTF. CDR3 nucleotide sequence: TGTGCCAGCAGTTTCCAACAGGGCTCGGGCGGCTACACCTTC.

The table lists this clone with a count of one. The V and J genes are TRBV4-1 and TRBJ2-1, with 7 nucleotides matching TRBD2. V was clipped by 4 bases and J by 3 bases; unmatched bases: 9. In germline, CDR1 is MGHRA, CDR2 YSYEKL. This CDR3 spans 16 amino acids. CDR3 in DNA: TGCGCCAGCAGCCCACAAACCGGGACTAACTACAATGAGCAGTTCTTC. Its translation: CASSPQTGTNYNEQFF.

This clone occurred once. The chain carries TRBV12-5 and TRBJ2-1; perhaps TRBD1 as D (5 bases). Per germline, CDR1 LGHNT and CDR2 FRNRAP. The length of the CDR3 is 17 residues. The V and J ends lost 0 bases and 8 bases respectively, with 20 bases between them. The CDR3 coding sequence is TGTGCTAGTGGTTTGGTACGGCAGGGTCTTATAGTCCATGAGCAGTTCTTC. It translates to CASGLVRQGLIVHEQFF.

The table lists this clone with a count of one. CDR3 residues: CASSVVGRGNTGELFF. CDR3 DNA: TGTGCCAGCAGCGTAGTTGGCAGGGGGAACACCGGGGAGCTGTTTTTT. This sequence joins TRBV9 and TRBJ2-2, with D tentatively TRBD1 (6 bases). The CDR3 is 16 residues long. V was clipped by 0 bases and J by 1 base, with 10 bases between them. The V gene's germline CDR1 is SGDLS and CDR2 YYNGEE.

The V call is TRBV10-3, the J call TRBJ2-7; 9 bases align to TRBD1. J was trimmed by 7 bases and V by 2 bases; bases with no gene match: 3. CDR1 ENHRY and CDR2 SYGVKD come from the germline V gene. The CDR3 is 13 residues long. The CDR3 loop is CAISETGGGEQYF. The CDR3 bases are TGTGCCATCAGTGAGACAGGGGGCGGTGAGCAGTACTTC.

V and J are TRBV5-4 and TRBJ2-3; 10 positions agree with TRBD2. The CDR3 covers 14 residues. Per germline, CDR1 SGHNT and CDR2 YYREEE (reference sequence). With V trimmed by 4 bases and J by 3 bases, 2 bases remained unmatched. CDR3 DNA: TGTGCCAGCAGCCGGACTAGCGGTACAGATACGCAGTATTTT. Translation: CASSRTSGTDTQYF.

The chain has TRBV18 and TRBJ1-3, with a weak D call TRBD1 (6 bases). This CDR3 contains 16 residues. Germline V CDR1 and CDR2: KGHSH, LQKENI. Trimming removed 6 bases from V and 0 bases from J, with 15 bases in between. CDR3 sequence: CASSPGQTRSGNTIYF. As DNA, the CDR3 is TGTGCCAGCTCCCCAGGACAGACCCGCTCTGGAAACACCATATATTTT.

This chain connects TRBV19 to TRBJ2-1; D possibly matches TRBD1 or TRBD2 (5 bases each). There are 17 residues in the CDR3. V was cut by 0 bases and J by 3 bases, with 15 bases left in between. Germline loops: CDR1 LNHDA, CDR2 SQIVND (reference sequence). Written as DNA, the CDR3 is TGTGCCAGTAGTATAGAGATTGGGACGGGGAACTACAATGAGCAGTTCTTC. It encodes CASSIEIGTGNYNEQFF.

This clone showed up just a few times. The rearrangement uses TRBV10-3 and TRBJ2-7; 9 nucleotides align to TRBD1. The J segment lost 4 bases and the V segment lost 5 bases, leaving 9 bases of the junction unmatched. The CDR3 covers 15 residues. Germline V gene lookup returns CDR1 ENHRY and CDR2 SYGVKD. This CDR3 reads CAISQPGQGVYEQYF. The CDR3 DNA follows: TGTGCCATCAGTCAGCCGGGACAGGGAGTTTACGAGCAGTACTTC.

The rearrangement links TRBV4-1 to TRBJ1-5; the D gene is possibly TRBD1 (5 bases). Germline CDR1 and CDR2: MGHRA and YSYEKL. The CDR3 length is 15 residues. Trimming removed 3 bases at V and 0 bases at J, with 9 bases between. The CDR3: CASSQYRSSNQPQHF. CDR3 DNA: TGCGCCAGCAGCCAGTACAGGAGTAGCAATCAGCCCCAGCATTTT.

This sequence joins TRBV7-9 and TRBJ2-7, with a possible D match to TRBD2 (6 bases). The length of the CDR3 is 12 residues. Germline CDR1 SEHNR, CDR2 FQNEAQ (reference sequence). V was trimmed by 5 bases and J by 7 bases, leaving 12 bases between them. CDR3 sequence reads: CASSPWREEQYF. The CDR3, as DNA: TGTGCCAGCAGCCCCTGGCGGGAAGAGCAGTACTTC.

This clone was seen only a few times. CDR3 protein: CASSVDTGFNSPLHF. CDR3 coding DNA: TGTGCCAGCAGTGTGGACACTGGATTTAATTCACCCCTCCACTTT. V is TRBV6-4 and J is TRBJ1-6; D might be TRBD1 (5 bases). The CDR3 length is 15 residues. Germline V CDR1 and CDR2: MRHNA, SNTAGT. V dropped 4 bases and J dropped 6 bases, with 13 bases sitting between them.

V is TRBV11-3 and J is TRBJ2-3; tentative D call: TRBD1 (5 bases). Trimming removed 3 bases at V and 2 bases at J, with 9 bases between. There are 14 residues in the CDR3. The V gene's germline CDR1 is SGHNT and CDR2 YENEEA. Written as DNA, the CDR3 is TGTGCCAGCAGCTTCAACAGGTACACAGATACGCAGTATTTT. Translating it yields CASSFNRYTDTQYF. The whole variable domain, filled in from reference TRBV11-3 and TRBJ2-3, reads EAGVVQSPRYKIIEKKQPVAFWCNPISGHNTLYWYLQNLGQGPELLIRYENEEAVDDSQLPKDRFSAERLKGVDSTLKIQPAELGDSAVYLCASSFNRYTDTQYFGPGTRLTVL.

The V call is TRBV4-3, the J call TRBJ1-3; D gene unclear. Germline values: CDR1 LGHNA, CDR2 YSLEER. The CDR3 has 14 amino acids. Trimming removed 0 bases from V and 2 bases from J, with 5 bases in between. The CDR3 DNA sequence: TGCGCCAGCAGCCAAGAGTCTCCTGGAAACACCATATATTTT. Translating gives CASSQESPGNTIYF.

The V gene is TRBV5-5, the J gene TRBJ2-5, with TRBD2 matching 8 bases. The CDR3 covers 15 residues. Germline V lookup: CDR1 SGHKS, CDR2 YYEKEE (reference sequence). Trimming at V came to 4 bases and at J to 4 bases, leaving 9 bases not matched to a gene. The CDR3 DNA is TGTGCCAGCAGCCTAGAAACGGGACTAGGAGAGACCCAGTACTTC. This translates into CASSLETGLGETQYF.

DNA of the CDR3: TGTGCCAGTAGTCCTTTTCCACAGGGGACTAGCGGGGGCCACACAGATACGCAGTATTTT. Amino acid sequence: CASSPFPQGTSGGHTDTQYF. V gene TRBV19 combines with J gene TRBJ2-3, with TRBD2 matching over 14 bases. With V trimmed by 5 bases and J by 2 bases, 15 bases remained unmatched. The CDR3 has 20 residues. CDR1 is LNHDA and CDR2 is SQIVND in the germline V gene (reference sequence).

Points on this clone: The CDR3 ends on some other residue instead of the conserved phenylalanine or tryptophan, so this is likely a read error. The V and J genes are TRBV10-3 and TRBJ2-2; TRBD2 aligns across 12 bases. The ends lost 9 bases at V and 4 bases at J; junction bases unmatched: 9. The germline gives CDR1 ENHRY, CDR2 SYGVKD. The CDR3 is made up of 16 amino acids. The CDR3 loop is CAISSGGDPGTGELFS. The CDR3 DNA follows: TGTGCCATTTCTAGCGGGGGGGACCCGGGCACCGGGGAGCTGTTTTCT.

The V call is TRBV5-1, the J call TRBJ1-6; no reliable D call. CDR1 SGHRS and CDR2 YFSETQ come from the germline V gene. The V end lost 4 bases, the J end lost 8 bases, and 7 bases lay between the germline ends. This CDR3 spans 12 amino acids. The CDR3 spells CASSPDDSPLHF. Written as DNA, the CDR3 is TGCGCCAGCAGCCCAGACGATTCACCCCTCCACTTT.

This chain connects TRBV7-6 to TRBJ2-2; possibly TRBD1 for D (6 bases). Trimming removed 7 bases from V and 1 base from J, with 10 bases in between. The CDR3 has 14 residues. Germline V gene lookup returns CDR1 SGHVS and CDR2 FNYEAQ. The CDR3 here is CASMLGQNTGELFF. CDR3 nucleotides: TGTGCCAGCATGCTGGGACAGAACACCGGGGAGCTGTTTTTT.

This chain connects TRBV27 to TRBJ1-4; D not resolved. Germline V gene sequence: CDR1 MNHEY, CDR2 SMNVEV (reference sequence). The CDR3 runs to 15 residues. V dropped 3 bases and J dropped 0 bases, with 8 bases sitting between them. DNA for the CDR3: TGTGCCAGCAGTTTGGCAGGATCAACTAATGAAAAACTGTTTTTT. Translated: CASSLAGSTNEKLFF.

The chain recombines TRBV6-5 with TRBJ1-4; 8 positions agree with TRBD1. Germline-derived CDR1 and CDR2 are MNHEY and SVGAGI. The ends lost 6 bases at V and 3 bases at J; junction bases unmatched: 6. The length of the CDR3 is 15 residues. The CDR3 coding sequence is TGTGCCAGCAGAAAGACAGGGGTCCCTAATGAAAAACTGTTTTTT. Its protein product is CASRKTGVPNEKLFF.